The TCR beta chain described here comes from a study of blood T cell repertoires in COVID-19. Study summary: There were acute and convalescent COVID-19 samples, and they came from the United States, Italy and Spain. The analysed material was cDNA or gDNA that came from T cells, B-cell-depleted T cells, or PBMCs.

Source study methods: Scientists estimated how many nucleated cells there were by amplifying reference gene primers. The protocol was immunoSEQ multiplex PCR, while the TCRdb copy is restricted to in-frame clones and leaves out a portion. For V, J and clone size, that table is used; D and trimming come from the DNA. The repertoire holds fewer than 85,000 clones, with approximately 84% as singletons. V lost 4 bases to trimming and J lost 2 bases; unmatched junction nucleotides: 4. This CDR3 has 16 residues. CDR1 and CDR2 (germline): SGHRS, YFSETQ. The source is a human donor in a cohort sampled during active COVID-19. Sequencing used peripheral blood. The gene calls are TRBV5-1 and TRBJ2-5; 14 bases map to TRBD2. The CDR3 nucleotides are TGCGCCAGCAGCCGGGGGACTAGCGGGGGTCAAGAGACCCAGTACTTC. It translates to CASSRGTSGGQETQYF.